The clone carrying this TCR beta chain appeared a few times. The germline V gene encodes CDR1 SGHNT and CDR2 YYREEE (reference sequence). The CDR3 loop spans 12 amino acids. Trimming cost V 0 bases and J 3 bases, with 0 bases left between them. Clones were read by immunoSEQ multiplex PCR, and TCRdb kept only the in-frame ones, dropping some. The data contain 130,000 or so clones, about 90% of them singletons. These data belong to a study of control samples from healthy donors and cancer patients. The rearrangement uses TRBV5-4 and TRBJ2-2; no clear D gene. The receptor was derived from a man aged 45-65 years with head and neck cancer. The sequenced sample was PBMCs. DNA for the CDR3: TGTGCCAGCAGCTTGGACACCGGGGAGCTGTTTTTT. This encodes CASSLDTGELFF.